This TCR beta chain was sequenced during a study of molecular identifiers for immune sequencing clone quantification. Turning to the study itself: Sequencing covered four of five parts into which replicate RNA from approximately 20,000 or 98,000 naive CD8 cells was split. Study observations and caveats: The study found clones above 20 RNA copies held over 98% of effector molecules and under 1% in naive cells.

Libraries of naive CD8 cells were prepared from 20,000 to 1,000,000 sorted cells using 10%, 30% or 50% RNA. CDR1 and CDR2 from the germline V gene are LGHNA and YSLEER. J was trimmed by 4 bases and V by 3 bases; bases with no gene match: 5. The CDR3 contains 14 residues. Via MiXCR, TCRdb re-called the PCR reads, giving one row per CDR3 protein. The sample has 300,000 to 400,000 distinct CDR3 sequences; under 25% are singletons. This clonotype was seen repeatedly, ten times or more. What it recognizes is unknown. This chain uses TRBV4-3 with TRBJ2-7, with 8 bases matching TRBD1. The receptor was isolated from a human donor in good health. Some libraries in this study had Jurkat cell RNA spiked in. The sequencing input was naive CD8+ T cells from blood, with Jurkat cell RNA spiked in. Stated subset: FACS-sorted CD8+CD4-CCR7+CD45RA+ naive T cells. CDR3 bases: TGCGCCAGCAGCCAGATACAGGGGGGATACGAGCAGTACTTC. This gives the protein CASSQIQGGYEQYF.